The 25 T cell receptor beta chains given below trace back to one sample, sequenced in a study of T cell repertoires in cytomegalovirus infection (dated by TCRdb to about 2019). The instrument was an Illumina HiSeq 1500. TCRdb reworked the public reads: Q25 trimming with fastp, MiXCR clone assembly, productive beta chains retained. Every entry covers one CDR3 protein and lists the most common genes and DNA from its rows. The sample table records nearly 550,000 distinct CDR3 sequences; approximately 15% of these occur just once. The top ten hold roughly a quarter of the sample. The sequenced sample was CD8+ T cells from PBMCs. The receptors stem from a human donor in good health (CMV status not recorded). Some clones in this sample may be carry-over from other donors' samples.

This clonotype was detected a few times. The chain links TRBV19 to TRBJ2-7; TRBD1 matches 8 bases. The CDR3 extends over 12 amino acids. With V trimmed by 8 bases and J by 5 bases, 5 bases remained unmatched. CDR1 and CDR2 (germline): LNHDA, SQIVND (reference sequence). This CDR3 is CASGQGNDEQYF. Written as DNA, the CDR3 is TGTGCCAGTGGACAGGGCAATGACGAGCAGTACTTC.

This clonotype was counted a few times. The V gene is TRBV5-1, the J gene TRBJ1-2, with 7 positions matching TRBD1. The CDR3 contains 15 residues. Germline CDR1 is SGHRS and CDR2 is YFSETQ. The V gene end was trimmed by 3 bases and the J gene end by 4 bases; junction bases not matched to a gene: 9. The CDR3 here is CASSSGQETTYGYTF. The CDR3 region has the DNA TGCGCCAGCAGCTCCGGACAGGAGACAACCTATGGCTACACCTTC.

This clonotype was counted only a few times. CDR3 nucleotide sequence: TGTGCCAGCAGCTCAGGGGTAGACACCGGGGAGCTGTTTTTT. Translated: CASSSGVDTGELFF. The chain has TRBV7-9 and TRBJ2-2; D is perhaps TRBD1 (6 bases). V was trimmed by 4 bases and J by 3 bases, leaving 9 bases between them. This CDR3 comprises 14 residues. Germline assignment: CDR1 SEHNR and CDR2 FQNEAQ (reference sequence).

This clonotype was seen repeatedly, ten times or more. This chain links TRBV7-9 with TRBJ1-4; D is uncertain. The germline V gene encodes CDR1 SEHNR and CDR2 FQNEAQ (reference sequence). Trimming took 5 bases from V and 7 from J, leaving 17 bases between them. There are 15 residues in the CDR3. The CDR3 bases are TGTGCCAGCAGCGACCGAAAGCGCGGGTCTGAAAAACTGTTTTTT. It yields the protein CASSDRKRGSEKLFF.

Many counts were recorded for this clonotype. The DNA of the CDR3 is TGTGCCAGCAGCTTAGCTGGGACTAGCGGGAGCTCCTACAATGAGCAGTTCTTC. It specifies CASSLAGTSGSSYNEQFF. V usage is TRBV7-9 and J usage is TRBJ2-1, with 14 positions matching TRBD2. CDR1 is SEHNR and CDR2 is FQNEAQ in the germline V gene (reference sequence). The CDR3 runs to 18 residues. V lost 0 bases to trimming and J lost 0 bases; unmatched junction nucleotides: 1. The full variable domain, with the rest looked up from reference TRBV7-9 and TRBJ2-1, is DTGVSQNPRHKITKRGQNVTFRCDPISEHNRLYWYRQTLGQGPEFLTYFQNEAQLEKSRLLSDRFSAERPKGSFSTLEIQRTEQGDSAMYLCASSLAGTSGSSYNEQFFGPGTRLTVL.

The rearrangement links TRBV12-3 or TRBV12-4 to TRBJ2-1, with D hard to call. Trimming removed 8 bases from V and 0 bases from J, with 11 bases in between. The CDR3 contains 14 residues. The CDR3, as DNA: TGTGCCAGCGCTCCGGTGAGCTCCTACAATGAGCAGTTCTTC. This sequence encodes CASAPVSSYNEQFF.

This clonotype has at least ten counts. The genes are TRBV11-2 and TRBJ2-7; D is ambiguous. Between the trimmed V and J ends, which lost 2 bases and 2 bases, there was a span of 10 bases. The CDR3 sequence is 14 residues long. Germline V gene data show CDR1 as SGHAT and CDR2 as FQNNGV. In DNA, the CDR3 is TGTGCCAGCAGCTTAAGTAACGGTGCCTACGAGCAGTACTTC. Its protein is CASSLSNGAYEQYF.

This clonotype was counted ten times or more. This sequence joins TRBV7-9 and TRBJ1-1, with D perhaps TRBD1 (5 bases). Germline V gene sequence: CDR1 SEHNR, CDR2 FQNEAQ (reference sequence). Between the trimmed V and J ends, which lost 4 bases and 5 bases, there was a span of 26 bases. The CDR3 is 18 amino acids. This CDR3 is CASSSPEVVGREGTEAFF. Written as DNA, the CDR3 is TGTGCCAGCAGCTCCCCCGAAGTCGTGGGACGCGAGGGGACTGAAGCTTTCTTT.

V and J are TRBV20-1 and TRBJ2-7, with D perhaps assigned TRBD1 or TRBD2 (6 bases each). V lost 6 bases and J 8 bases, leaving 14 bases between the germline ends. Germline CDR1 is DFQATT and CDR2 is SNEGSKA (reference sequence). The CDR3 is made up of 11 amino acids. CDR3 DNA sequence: TGCAGTGCCCCCGAGGGGGGCAAGCAGTACTTC. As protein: CSAPEGGKQYF.

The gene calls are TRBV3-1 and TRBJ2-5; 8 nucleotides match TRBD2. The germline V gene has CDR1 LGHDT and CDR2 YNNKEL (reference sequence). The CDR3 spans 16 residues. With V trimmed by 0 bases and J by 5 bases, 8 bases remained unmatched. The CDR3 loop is CASSQDLGGARETQYF. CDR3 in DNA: TGTGCCAGCAGCCAAGATCTCGGGGGGGCCAGGGAGACCCAGTACTTC.

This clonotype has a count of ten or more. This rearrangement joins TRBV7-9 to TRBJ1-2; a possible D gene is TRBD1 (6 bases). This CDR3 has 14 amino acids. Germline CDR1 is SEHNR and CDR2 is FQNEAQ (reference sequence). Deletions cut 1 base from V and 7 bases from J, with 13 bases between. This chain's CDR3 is CASSLVQGKSGYTF. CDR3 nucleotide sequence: TGTGCCAGCAGCTTAGTCCAGGGGAAGAGTGGCTACACCTTC.

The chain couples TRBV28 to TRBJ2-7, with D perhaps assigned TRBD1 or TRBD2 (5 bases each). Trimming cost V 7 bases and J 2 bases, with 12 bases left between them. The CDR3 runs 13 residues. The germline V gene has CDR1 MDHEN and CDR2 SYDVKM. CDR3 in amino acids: CASTGRDAYEQYF. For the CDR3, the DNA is TGTGCCAGCACTGGACGGGACGCCTACGAGCAGTACTTC.

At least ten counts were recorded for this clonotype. Here the CDR3 DNA reads TGTGCCAGCAGTTACCCACCACCTAGCATTAAAGATACGCAGTATTTT. It codes for CASSYPPPSIKDTQYF. This chain joins TRBV6-6 and TRBJ2-3, with D possibly matching TRBD2 (5 bases). The germline V gene encodes CDR1 MNHNY and CDR2 SVGAGI (reference sequence). The CDR3 is 16 amino acids. With 2 bases removed from V and 5 bases from J, the gap between germline ends came to 17 bases.

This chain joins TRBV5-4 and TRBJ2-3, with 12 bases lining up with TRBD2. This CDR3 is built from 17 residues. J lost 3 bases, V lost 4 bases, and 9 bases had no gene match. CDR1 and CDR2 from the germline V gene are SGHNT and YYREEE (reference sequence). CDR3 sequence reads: CASSGVASGGVTDTQYF. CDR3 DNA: TGTGCCAGCAGCGGCGTAGCTAGCGGGGGGGTGACAGATACGCAGTATTTT.

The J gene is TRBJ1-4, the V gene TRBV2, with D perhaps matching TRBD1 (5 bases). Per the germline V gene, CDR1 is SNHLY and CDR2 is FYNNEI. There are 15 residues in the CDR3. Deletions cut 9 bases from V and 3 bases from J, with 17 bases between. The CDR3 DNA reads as TGTGCCAGTTCGTCGGGACGGCCCGCTAATGAAAAACTGTTTTTT. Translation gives CASSSGRPANEKLFF.

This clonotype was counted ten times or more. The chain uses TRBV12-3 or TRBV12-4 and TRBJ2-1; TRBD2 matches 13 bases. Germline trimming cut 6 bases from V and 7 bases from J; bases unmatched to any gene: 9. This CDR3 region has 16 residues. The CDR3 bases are TGTGCCAGCAGCCACCCCAGGACTAGCGGGAGTAATGAGCAGTTCTTC. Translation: CASSHPRTSGSNEQFF.

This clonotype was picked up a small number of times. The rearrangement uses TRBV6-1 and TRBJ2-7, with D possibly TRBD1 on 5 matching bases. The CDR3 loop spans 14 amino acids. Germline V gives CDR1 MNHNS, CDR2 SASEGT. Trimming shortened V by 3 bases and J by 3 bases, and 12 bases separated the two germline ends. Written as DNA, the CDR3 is TGTGCCAGCAGTGAGGGAATTAGGGGCTACGAGCAGTACTTC. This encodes CASSEGIRGYEQYF.

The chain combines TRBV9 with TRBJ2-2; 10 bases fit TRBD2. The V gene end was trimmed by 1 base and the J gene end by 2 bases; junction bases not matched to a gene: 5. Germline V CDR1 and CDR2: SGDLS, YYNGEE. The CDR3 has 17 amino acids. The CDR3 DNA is TGTGCCAGCAGCGTAAATCTAGCGGGGGCTAACACCGGGGAGCTGTTTTTT. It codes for CASSVNLAGANTGELFF.

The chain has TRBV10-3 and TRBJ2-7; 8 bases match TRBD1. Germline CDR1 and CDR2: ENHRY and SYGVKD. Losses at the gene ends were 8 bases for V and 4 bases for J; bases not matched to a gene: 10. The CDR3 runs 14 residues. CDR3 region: CAIGQPRGRYEQYF. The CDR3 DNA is TGTGCCATCGGCCAACCCAGGGGGCGATACGAGCAGTACTTC.

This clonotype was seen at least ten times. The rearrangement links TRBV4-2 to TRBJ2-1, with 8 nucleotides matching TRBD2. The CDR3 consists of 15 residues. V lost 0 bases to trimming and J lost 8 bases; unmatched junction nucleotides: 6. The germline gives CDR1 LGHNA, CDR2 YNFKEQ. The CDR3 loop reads CASSQDGPGGDEQFF. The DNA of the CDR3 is TGTGCCAGCAGCCAAGATGGCCCGGGGGGGGATGAGCAGTTCTTC.

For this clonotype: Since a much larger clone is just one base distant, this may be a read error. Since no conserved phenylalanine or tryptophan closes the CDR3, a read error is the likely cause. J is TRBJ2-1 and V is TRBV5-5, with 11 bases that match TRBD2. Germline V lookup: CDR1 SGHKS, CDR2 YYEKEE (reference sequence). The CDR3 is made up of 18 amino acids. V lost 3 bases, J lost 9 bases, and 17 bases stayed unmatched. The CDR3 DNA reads TGTGCCAGCAGCTGGGGAAAAGGGACTAGCGGAGGGGTGGGTGAGCAGTTCTTA. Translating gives CASSWGKGTSGGVGEQFL.

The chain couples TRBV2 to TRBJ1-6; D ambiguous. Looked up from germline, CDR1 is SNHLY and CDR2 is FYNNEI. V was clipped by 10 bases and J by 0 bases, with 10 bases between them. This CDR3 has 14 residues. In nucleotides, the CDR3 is TGTGCCATCCCCGGGAGCTCCTATAATTCACCCCTCCACTTT. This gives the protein CAIPGSSYNSPLHF.

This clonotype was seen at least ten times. The CDR3 DNA is TGTGCCAGCAGTTTGGACAGGGGGCTGGGAAACATTCAGTACTTC. Translation: CASSLDRGLGNIQYF. The chain combines TRBV27 with TRBJ2-4; 11 bases are shared with TRBD1. CDR1 is MNHEY, CDR2 SMNVEV, per germline (reference sequence). V dropped 3 bases and J dropped 6; count of bases not matched to a gene: 4. This CDR3 has 15 amino acids.

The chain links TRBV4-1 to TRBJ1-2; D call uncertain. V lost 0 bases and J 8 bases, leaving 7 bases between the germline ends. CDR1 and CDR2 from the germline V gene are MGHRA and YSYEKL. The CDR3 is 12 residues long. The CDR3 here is CASSQDREGYTF. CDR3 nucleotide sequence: TGCGCCAGCAGCCAAGATCGGGAAGGCTACACCTTC.

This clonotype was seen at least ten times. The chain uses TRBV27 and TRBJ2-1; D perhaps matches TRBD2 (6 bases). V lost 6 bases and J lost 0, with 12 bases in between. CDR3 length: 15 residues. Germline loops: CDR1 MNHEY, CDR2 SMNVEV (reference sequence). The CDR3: CASREAGSSYNEQFF. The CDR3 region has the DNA TGTGCCAGCAGGGAAGCGGGCAGCTCCTACAATGAGCAGTTCTTC.